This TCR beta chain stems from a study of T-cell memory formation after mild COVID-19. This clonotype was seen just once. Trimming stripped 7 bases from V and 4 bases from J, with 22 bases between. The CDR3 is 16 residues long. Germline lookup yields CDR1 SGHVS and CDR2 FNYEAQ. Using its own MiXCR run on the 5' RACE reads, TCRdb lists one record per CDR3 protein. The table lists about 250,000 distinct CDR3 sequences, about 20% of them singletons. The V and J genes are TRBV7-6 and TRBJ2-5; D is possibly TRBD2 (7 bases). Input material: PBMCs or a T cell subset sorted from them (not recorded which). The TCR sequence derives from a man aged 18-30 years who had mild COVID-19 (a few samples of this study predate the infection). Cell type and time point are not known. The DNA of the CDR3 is TGTGCCAGCAACGACCCCGTCGGGGGGCGTCCAGAGACCCAGTACTTC. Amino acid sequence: CASNDPVGGRPETQYF. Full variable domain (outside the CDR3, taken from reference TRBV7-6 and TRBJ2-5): GAGVSQSPRYKVTKRGQDVALRCDPISGHVSLYWYRQALGQGPEFLTYFNYEAQQDKSGLPNDRFSAERPEGSISTLTIQRTEQRDSAMYRCASNDPVGGRPETQYFGPGTRLLVL.